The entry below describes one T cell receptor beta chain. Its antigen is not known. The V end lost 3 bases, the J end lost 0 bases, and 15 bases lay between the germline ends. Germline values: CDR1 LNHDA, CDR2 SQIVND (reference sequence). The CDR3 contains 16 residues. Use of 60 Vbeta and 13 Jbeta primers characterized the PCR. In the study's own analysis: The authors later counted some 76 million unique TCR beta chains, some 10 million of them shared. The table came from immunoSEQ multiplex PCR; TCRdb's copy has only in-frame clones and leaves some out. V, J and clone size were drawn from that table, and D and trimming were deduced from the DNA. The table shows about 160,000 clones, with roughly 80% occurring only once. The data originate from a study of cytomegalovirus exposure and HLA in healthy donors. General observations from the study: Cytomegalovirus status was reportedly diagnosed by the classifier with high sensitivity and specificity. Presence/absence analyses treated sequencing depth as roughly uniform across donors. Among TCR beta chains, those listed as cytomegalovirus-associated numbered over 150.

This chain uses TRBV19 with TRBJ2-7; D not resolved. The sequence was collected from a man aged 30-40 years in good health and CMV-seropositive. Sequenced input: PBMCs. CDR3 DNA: TGTGCCAGTAGTATGTCCGGAACAGTCCTCTCCTACGAGCAGTACTTC. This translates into CASSMSGTVLSYEQYF.